This TCR beta chain derives from a study of T cell responses to AZD1222 COVID-19 vaccine. Findings and caveats of the study: Donor demographics were predominantly white British with a female majority; clonal diversity may be underestimated. Unmutated variant regions reportedly attract nearly half of all spike-specific TCRs. Spike-specific TCR breadth and depth went up after people got two AZD1222 doses.

The assay was immunoSEQ multiplex PCR, and TCRdb's table has in-frame clones only and misses some. This repertoire shows approximately 120,000 clones, roughly 91% found once; its top ten account for 11%. The CDR3 is 15 residues long. V lost 6 bases, J lost 5 bases, and 8 bases stayed unmatched. Germline V gene data show CDR1 as ENHRY and CDR2 as SYGVKD. A remark on this clone: Its antigen is not identified.

Sequences were derived from peripheral blood, sampled on day 0 of MenACWY control vaccination. This TCR was recovered from an adult in good health. The rearrangement uses TRBV10-3 and TRBJ2-2; 8 nucleotides agree with TRBD1. CDR3 nucleotide sequence: TGTGCCATCAGAGCGACAGGGGATCTGACCGGGGAGCTGTTTTTT. Its translation: CAIRATGDLTGELFF.